This TCR beta chain was identified during a study of beta chain features in type 1 diabetes. On the study more broadly: Patients looked much like healthy donors when it came to age, gender and cell yields.

CDR3 length: 15 residues. The V end lost 0 bases, the J end lost 2 bases, and 8 bases lay between the germline ends. Germline CDR1 and CDR2: LGHNA and YNFKEQ. Whole-study findings and limits: Shortening that was moderate but significant affected the TCRB CDR3s of Type 1 diabetes patients in all four CD4+ subsets. Naive, central memory and Treg TCRB repertoires appeared more alike in patients than in healthy donors.

A note on this clone: Its antigen is not identified.

Expressed TCRB transcripts got sequenced, as all isolated RNA was reverse transcribed. Read counts averaged roughly 4 million for samples of naive, central memory and regulatory T cells. Produced via immunoSEQ multiplex PCR; TCRdb's table is partial and in-frame only. Of more than 200,000 clones listed, around 15% are singletons. Sequenced material: naive CD4+ T cells from blood. This chain links TRBV4-2 with TRBJ2-1; D is perhaps TRBD2 (5 bases). This TCR was recovered from a man between 25 and 39 years old with type 1 diabetes. CDR3 sequence: CASSQEPSTYNEQFF. CDR3 in DNA: TGTGCCAGCAGCCAAGAACCTAGCACCTACAATGAGCAGTTCTTC.